These T cell receptor beta chains were read from a single sample in a study of control samples from healthy donors and cancer patients. Profiled with immunoSEQ multiplex PCR; TCRdb holds only in-frame clones, not every one. This sample has tens of thousands of clones, with approximately 93% found just once. The sample comprised PBMCs. Every receptor here comes from a woman aged 40 to 50 with lung cancer. CDR3s include the opening cysteine and the closing phenylalanine or tryptophan. A D gene is named only where the DNA matches it firmly.

length: 15; D: TRBD2; V: TRBV11-2; CDR3: CASSPPSGGDYEQYF
length: 14; D: .; V: TRBV18; CDR3: CASSPVEYSQPQHF
length: 12; D: .; V: TRBV9; CDR3: CASSPRLDTQYF
length: 15; D: .; V: TRBV28; CDR3: CASTRGASGANVLTF
length: 14; D: .; V: TRBV30; CDR3: CAWRDTLGVTEAFF
length: 18; D: TRBD2; V: TRBV7-6; CDR3: CASSTLQGLAGPYNEQFF
length: 13; D: .; V: TRBV18; CDR3: CASSPQGSGELFF
length: 14; D: .; V: TRBV27; CDR3: CASSFGRGNYGYTF
length: 18; D: .; V: TRBV3-1/TRBV3-2; CDR3: CASSRGGTAGSGANVLTF
length: 13; D: TRBD1; V: TRBV29-1; CDR3: CSVEGGQSWGRTF
length: 14; D: .; V: TRBV11-2; CDR3: CASSFWGANYGYTF
length: 14; D: .; V: TRBV7-2; CDR3: CASSLELYSYEQYF
length: 16; D: .; V: TRBV28; CDR3: CASSFRGFSPKGEAFF
length: 13; D: .; V: TRBV7-9; CDR3: CASKTQGNTEAFF
length: 13; D: TRBD1; V: TRBV2; CDR3: CAGRDRGGNEQFF
length: 17; D: TRBD1; V: TRBV7-9; CDR3: CASSFRTGGSSGNTIYF
length: 17; D: .; V: TRBV3-1/TRBV3-2; CDR3: CASSHNRGGLPINGYTF
length: 16; D: .; V: TRBV7-7; CDR3: CASSFSPAGPEETQYF
length: 14; D: TRBD2; V: TRBV5-1; CDR3: CASAGTSGGGEQFF
length: 14; D: TRBD2; V: TRBV6-4; CDR3: CASSVGLVSDTQYF
length: 17; D: .; V: TRBV28; CDR3: CASSHRRTSLVHNEQFF
length: 15; D: .; V: TRBV19; CDR3: CASSFSRDSNQPQHF
length: 18; D: .; V: TRBV6-1; CDR3: CASSESDSYISGANVLTF
length: 15; D: .; V: TRBV6-1; CDR3: CASSEAPGLRNTIYF
length: 15; D: TRBD1; V: TRBV7-9; CDR3: CASSPWDRGDYEQYF
length: 15; D: .; V: TRBV28; CDR3: CASKKGARTYYGYTF
length: 14; D: .; V: TRBV19; CDR3: CASSIGRSTDTQYF
length: 15; D: TRBD1; V: TRBV7-9; CDR3: CASSSPGQGVAEQYF
length: 18; D: .; V: TRBV4-1; CDR3: CASSLLAGGVTSNQPQHF
length: 13; D: TRBD1; V: TRBV2; CDR3: CAKERQGADTQYF
length: 11; D: .; V: TRBV11-3; CDR3: CASSFRGEAFF
length: 14; D: .; V: TRBV2; CDR3: CASSGPAVNTEAFF
length: 16; D: .; V: TRBV3-1/TRBV3-2; CDR3: CASSQDSLVSGNTIYF
length: 11; D: .; V: TRBV6-5; CDR3: CASSHPYEQYF
length: 13; D: .; V: TRBV11-2; CDR3: CASSLTENTEAFF
length: 16; D: .; V: TRBV7-9; CDR3: CASSLGSAGDLMGYTF
length: 14; D: .; V: TRBV19; CDR3: CASSIGQGPEKLFF
length: 13; D: .; V: TRBV6-6; CDR3: CASSYTGREGYTF
length: 13; D: TRBD1; V: TRBV5-1; CDR3: CASSTNTGDGYTF
length: 15; D: .; V: TRBV15; CDR3: CATSSTGYSNQPQHF
length: 15; D: .; V: TRBV6-1; CDR3: CASSEGSYSNQPQHF
length: 14; D: .; V: TRBV27; CDR3: CASSLAGQFNEQFF
length: 16; D: TRBD1; V: TRBV15; CDR3: CATSTLREQGNQPQHF
length: 11; D: .; V: TRBV5-1; CDR3: CASRRETEAFF
length: 15; D: .; V: TRBV11-2; CDR3: CASSPLRGRVNGYTF
length: 19; D: TRBD2; V: TRBV15; CDR3: CATSRPPGTSGGAAETQYF
length: 18; D: .; V: TRBV7-6; CDR3: CASTLPPWWTDSNQPQHF
length: 18; D: .; V: TRBV7-9; CDR3: CASSLRWGSTGPTDTQYF
length: 16; D: TRBD2; V: TRBV19; CDR3: CASTPGGVLAKNIQYF
length: 15; D: TRBD1; V: TRBV6-5; CDR3: CASSAMDRDGSPLHF
length: 13; D: .; V: TRBV29-1; CDR3: CSVAGTGMTEAFF